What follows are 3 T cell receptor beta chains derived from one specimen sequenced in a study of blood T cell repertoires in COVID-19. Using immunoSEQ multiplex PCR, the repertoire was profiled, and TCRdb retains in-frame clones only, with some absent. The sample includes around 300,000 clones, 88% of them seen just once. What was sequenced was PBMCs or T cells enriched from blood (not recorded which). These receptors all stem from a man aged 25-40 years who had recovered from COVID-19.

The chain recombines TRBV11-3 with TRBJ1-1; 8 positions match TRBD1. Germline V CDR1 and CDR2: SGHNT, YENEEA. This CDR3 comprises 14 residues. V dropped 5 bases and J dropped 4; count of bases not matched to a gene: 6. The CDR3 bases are TGTGCCAGCAGCCCCCGGACAGGGAGCACTGAAGCTTTCTTT. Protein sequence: CASSPRTGSTEAFF.

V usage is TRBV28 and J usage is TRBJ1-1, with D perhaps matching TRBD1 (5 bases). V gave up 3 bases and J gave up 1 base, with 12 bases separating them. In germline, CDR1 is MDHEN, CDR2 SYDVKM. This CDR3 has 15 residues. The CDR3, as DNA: TGTGCCAGCAGTTTGTCCGGGACTGCGAACACTGAAGCTTTCTTT. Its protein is CASSLSGTANTEAFF.

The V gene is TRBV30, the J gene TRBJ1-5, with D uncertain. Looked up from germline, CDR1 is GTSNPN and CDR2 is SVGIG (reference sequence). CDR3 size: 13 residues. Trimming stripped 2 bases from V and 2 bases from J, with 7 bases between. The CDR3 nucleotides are TGTGCCTGGAGTATCAGCGGCAATCAGCCCCAGCATTTT. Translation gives CAWSISGNQPQHF.